This T cell receptor (beta chain) emerged from a study of shared clonotypes between healthy human individuals. The CDR3 consists of 12 residues. Germline CDR1 and CDR2: ENHRY and SYGVKD. V lost 6 bases, J lost 6 bases, and 3 bases stayed unmatched. Terminally differentiated effector memory CD45RA+ cells were left out of the naive CD8 fraction, which was CD45RO-negative and positively selected for CCR7. Libraries were prepared by immunoSEQ multiplex PCR; TCRdb keeps only in-frame clonotypes and omits some of them. This sample carries about 2.2 million clones, just over 90% of them seen once, and the ten largest clones take less than 2%.

The sequence was collected from a man between 18 and 35 years old in good health. Some clones in this sample may be carry-over from other donors' samples. This chain links TRBV10-3 with TRBJ1-2; TRBD1 matches 8 bases. What was sequenced was naive CD8+ T cells from PBMCs. The CDR3 DNA sequence: TGTGCCATCAGGGAGACAGGGGATGGCTACACCTTC. Protein product: CAIRETGDGYTF.